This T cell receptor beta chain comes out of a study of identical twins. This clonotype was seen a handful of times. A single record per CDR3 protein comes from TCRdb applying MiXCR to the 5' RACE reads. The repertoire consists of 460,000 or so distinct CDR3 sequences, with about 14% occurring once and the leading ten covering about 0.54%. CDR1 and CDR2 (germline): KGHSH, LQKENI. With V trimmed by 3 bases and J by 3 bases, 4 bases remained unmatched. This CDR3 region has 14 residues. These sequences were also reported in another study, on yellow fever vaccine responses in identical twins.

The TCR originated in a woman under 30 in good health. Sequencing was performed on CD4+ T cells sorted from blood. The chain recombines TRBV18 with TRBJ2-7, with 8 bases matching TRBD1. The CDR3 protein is CASSPRGQVYEQYF. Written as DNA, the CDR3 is TGTGCCAGCTCACCCAGGGGACAGGTCTACGAGCAGTACTTC.